These T cell receptor beta chains were read from a single sample in a study of CD8 T cells in ankylosing spondylitis. TCRdb reprocessed the 5' RACE reads via MiXCR and lists one record per CDR3 protein. The top ten hold roughly 3.3% of the sample, which has approximately 140,000 distinct CDR3 sequences, roughly 9% seen once. What was sequenced was blood, either unsorted or a sorted T cell fraction (not recorded which). Receptor source: a male donor with ankylosing spondylitis or in good health (not recorded which). Both conserved end residues are part of each CDR3. A D gene is named only where the DNA matches it firmly. Expanded clones get a size class; other rows say once, few or many, or leave the size out.

abundance: many
j_gene: TRBJ1-5
d_gene: -
v_gene: TRBV20-1
CDR3aa: CSARNVRGNQPQHF
CDR3nt: TGCAGTGCTAGGAATGTCAGGGGTAATCAGCCCCAGCATTTT

abundance: many
j_gene: TRBJ2-3
d_gene: -
v_gene: TRBV5-1
CDR3aa: CASSLAARPDTQYF
CDR3nt: TGCGCCAGCAGCTTGGCGGCACGCCCGGATACGCAGTATTTT

abundance: -
j_gene: TRBJ1-1
d_gene: -
v_gene: TRBV5-6
CDR3aa: CASSLWQSPEAFF
CDR3nt: TGTGCCAGCAGCTTGTGGCAGTCACCTGAAGCTTTCTTT

abundance: many
j_gene: TRBJ2-7
d_gene: TRBD1
v_gene: TRBV27
CDR3aa: CASSSRDRAREQYF
CDR3nt: TGTGCCAGCAGTAGCCGGGACAGGGCTAGGGAGCAGTACTTC

abundance: many
j_gene: TRBJ2-1
d_gene: TRBD2
v_gene: TRBV7-3
CDR3aa: CASSLRKTGTSQNEQFF
CDR3nt: TGTGCCAGCAGCTTAAGGAAGACCGGGACTAGCCAAAATGAGCAGTTCTTC

abundance: many
j_gene: TRBJ2-7
d_gene: TRBD1
v_gene: TRBV19
CDR3aa: CASSSPGGSTYEQYF
CDR3nt: TGTGCCAGTTCCTCGCCAGGGGGCTCAACCTACGAGCAGTACTTC

abundance: -
j_gene: TRBJ2-5
d_gene: TRBD2
v_gene: TRBV2
CDR3aa: CASVRGTNQETQYF
CDR3nt: TGTGCCAGCGTCCGAGGGACTAACCAAGAGACCCAGTACTTC

abundance: many
j_gene: TRBJ2-1
d_gene: -
v_gene: TRBV20-1
CDR3aa: CSARDRDNEQFF
CDR3nt: TGCAGTGCTAGAGACAGGGACAATGAGCAGTTCTTC

abundance: many
j_gene: TRBJ2-1
d_gene: TRBD2
v_gene: TRBV5-1
CDR3aa: CASAWSSGRGNEQFF
CDR3nt: TGCGCCAGCGCTTGGAGTAGCGGGAGAGGTAATGAGCAGTTCTTC

abundance: many
j_gene: TRBJ2-5
d_gene: -
v_gene: TRBV10-3
CDR3aa: CAISVEVQETQYF
CDR3nt: TGTGCCATCAGTGTAGAAGTCCAAGAGACCCAGTACTTC

abundance: many
j_gene: TRBJ2-1
d_gene: TRBD2
v_gene: TRBV29-1
CDR3aa: CSVGLAGTYNEQFF
CDR3nt: TGCAGCGTTGGACTAGCGGGAACCTACAATGAGCAGTTCTTC

abundance: many
j_gene: TRBJ2-5
d_gene: -
v_gene: TRBV12-3/TRBV12-4
CDR3aa: CASSTHRERETQYF
CDR3nt: TGTGCCAGCAGTACGCACAGGGAACGGGAGACCCAGTACTTC

abundance: -
j_gene: TRBJ2-3
d_gene: -
v_gene: TRBV7-8
CDR3aa: CASTSGAWDTQYF
CDR3nt: TGTGCCAGCACCTCAGGGGCTTGGGATACGCAGTATTTT